These 12 T cell receptor beta chains share one sample of origin, sequenced in a study of PD-1 blockade in classical Hodgkin lymphoma. The time point here: newly diagnosed, previously untreated cHL patient sample. TCRdb's table, derived via immunoSEQ multiplex PCR, lists solely in-frame clones and lacks some. The sample lists around 17,000 clones, approximately 84% occurring once. Sequencing used peripheral blood mononuclear cells (PBMCs). All receptors come from a human donor with classical Hodgkin lymphoma.

This chain links TRBV7-2 with TRBJ2-7, with a tentative D call TRBD2 (6 bases). The CDR3 loop spans 19 amino acids. The V end was cut by 5 bases, the J end by 3 bases, with 29 bases between. Germline CDR1 and CDR2: SGHTA and FQGNSA. CDR3 protein: CASSPLPFPSVIGDYEQYF. CDR3 sequence (DNA): TGTGCCAGCAGCCCGCTACCATTTCCTAGCGTTATCGGGGACTACGAGCAGTACTTC.

CDR3 nucleotide sequence: TGTGCCAGCAGTCCCCTGGGGGGCGAATACAATGAGCAGTTCTTC. It codes for CASSPLGGEYNEQFF. This chain uses TRBV27 with TRBJ2-1; D possibly matches TRBD1 or TRBD2 (6 bases each). This CDR3 is built from 15 residues. CDR1 is MNHEY and CDR2 is SMNVEV in the germline V gene (reference sequence). Trimming pared 5 bases from V and 4 bases from J, leaving 15 bases between.

The V call is TRBV13, the J call TRBJ1-6; 9 nucleotides agree with TRBD1. V shed 3 bases, J shed 7 bases, and the junction held 4 bases outside the gene matches. Germline V gene sequence: CDR1 PRHDT, CDR2 FYEKMQ (reference sequence). This CDR3 comprises 15 residues. CDR3 coding DNA: TGTGCCAGCAGCTTTGGACAGGGGACAAATTCACCCCTCCACTTT. Translation gives CASSFGQGTNSPLHF.

The CDR3 sequence is CASDTGLPGETQYF. CDR3 nucleotides: TGTGCCAGTGATACCGGACTGCCTGGGGAGACCCAGTACTTC. This sequence joins TRBV19 and TRBJ2-5; tentatively, D is TRBD2 (5 bases). This CDR3 is built from 14 residues. Germline V gene sequence: CDR1 LNHDA, CDR2 SQIVND (reference sequence). V lost 8 bases to trimming and J lost 5 bases, with 18 bases between them.

The chain links TRBV28 to TRBJ1-1; D is unclear. CDR1 MDHEN and CDR2 SYDVKM come from the germline V gene. The CDR3 sequence is 15 residues long. V lost 4 bases, J lost 0 bases, and 12 bases lay in between. The CDR3 loop is CASSSLLRVNTEAFF. CDR3 nucleotide sequence: TGTGCCAGCAGTTCCCTTTTGAGGGTGAACACTGAAGCTTTCTTT.

A few counts support this clone. CDR3 amino acids: CASSSGGYNTEAFF. In nucleotides, the CDR3 is TGTGCCAGCAGCTCGGGGGGCTATAACACTGAAGCTTTCTTT. This chain joins TRBV28 and TRBJ1-1; the D gene is possibly TRBD1 (6 bases). Germline assignment: CDR1 MDHEN and CDR2 SYDVKM. The CDR3 is made up of 14 amino acids. V was clipped by 6 bases and J by 2 bases, with 13 bases between them.

V usage is TRBV10-3 and J usage is TRBJ2-3, with a weak D call TRBD1 (6 bases). The CDR3 contains 13 residues. V shed 6 bases and J shed 6 bases, with 13 bases lying between them. Germline V lookup: CDR1 ENHRY, CDR2 SYGVKD. DNA of the CDR3: TGTGCCATCAGGGACAGCACCTCCGATACGCAGTATTTT. This translates into CAIRDSTSDTQYF.

J is TRBJ2-7 and V is TRBV15, with 9 bases aligning to TRBD1. J gave up 4 bases and V 1 base, and 8 bases lay outside the gene matches. Germline V CDR1 and CDR2: LNHNV, YYDKDF (reference sequence). The length of the CDR3 is 16 residues. The DNA for the CDR3 is TGTGCCACCAGCAGAGCCCGGACAGGGGCTCTATACGAGCAGTACTTC. As protein: CATSRARTGALYEQYF.

The chain recombines TRBV28 with TRBJ2-7; D remains unclear. The CDR3 covers 14 residues. V lost 5 bases to trimming and J lost 3 bases, with 14 bases between them. From germline, CDR1 is MDHEN and CDR2 SYDVKM. The CDR3 bases are TGTGCCAGCAGTCCCCCTGGGCGGTACTACGAGCAGTACTTC. Translation: CASSPPGRYYEQYF.

The table lists this clone with a count of one. The rearrangement links TRBV21-1 to TRBJ2-5; whether TRBD2, the table's D call, matches the DNA was not checked. TRBV21-1 is tagged as a pseudogene. The CDR3 runs to 14 residues. The CDR3 here is CASSKTSGQETQYF. The CDR3, as DNA: TGTGCCAGCAGCAAGACTAGCGGCCAAGAGACCCAGTACTTC.

This clone was observed a single time. This chain uses TRBV7-6 with TRBJ1-5, with TRBD1 matching 7 bases. The trim removed 3 bases at V and 7 bases at J, leaving 15 bases unmatched. Germline V gives CDR1 SGHVS, CDR2 FNYEAQ. CDR3 length: 17 amino acids. The CDR3 DNA is TGTGCCAGCAGCTTGAGCCAACAGGGGTTTGGATACCAGCCCCAGCATTTT. Its translation is CASSLSQQGFGYQPQHF.

The chain is built from TRBV29-1 and TRBJ1-5; D is undetermined. Germline lookup yields CDR1 SQVTM and CDR2 ANQGSEA. Trimming stripped 4 bases from V and 4 bases from J, with 17 bases between. This CDR3 has 15 residues. The CDR3 region is CSVADGLLGNQPQHF. The CDR3 coding sequence is TGCAGCGTTGCCGACGGACTCTTAGGGAATCAGCCCCAGCATTTT.